This entry describes one TCR beta chain. Its antigen is undetermined. At one of its ends the junction is not consistent with the germline gene, which may arise from a read error. Other DNA sequences from this sample encode an identical CDR3 as well. The sample originates from a study of cytomegalovirus exposure and HLA in healthy donors. Study observations and caveats: Rarity characterized most TCR sequences, yet some public TCRs appeared in many donors.

This PCR relied on a set of 60 Vbeta primers and 13 Jbeta primers. The repertoire was sequenced with immunoSEQ multiplex PCR; TCRdb's copy has only in-frame clones and lacks some. Of some 89,000 clones listed, less than 80% are singletons. This receptor was obtained from a woman in her thirties or forties in good health and CMV-seropositive. Sequenced input: PBMCs.

The CDR3, as DNA: TGTGCCAGCAGGGGGGAGGTCGGATCCTACGAGCAATACTTC. It encodes CASRGEVGSYEQYF. The chain joins TRBV6-1 to TRBJ2-7; weak D call: TRBD2 (6 bases). Germline CDR1 is MNHNS and CDR2 is SASEGT. The CDR3 runs 14 residues.